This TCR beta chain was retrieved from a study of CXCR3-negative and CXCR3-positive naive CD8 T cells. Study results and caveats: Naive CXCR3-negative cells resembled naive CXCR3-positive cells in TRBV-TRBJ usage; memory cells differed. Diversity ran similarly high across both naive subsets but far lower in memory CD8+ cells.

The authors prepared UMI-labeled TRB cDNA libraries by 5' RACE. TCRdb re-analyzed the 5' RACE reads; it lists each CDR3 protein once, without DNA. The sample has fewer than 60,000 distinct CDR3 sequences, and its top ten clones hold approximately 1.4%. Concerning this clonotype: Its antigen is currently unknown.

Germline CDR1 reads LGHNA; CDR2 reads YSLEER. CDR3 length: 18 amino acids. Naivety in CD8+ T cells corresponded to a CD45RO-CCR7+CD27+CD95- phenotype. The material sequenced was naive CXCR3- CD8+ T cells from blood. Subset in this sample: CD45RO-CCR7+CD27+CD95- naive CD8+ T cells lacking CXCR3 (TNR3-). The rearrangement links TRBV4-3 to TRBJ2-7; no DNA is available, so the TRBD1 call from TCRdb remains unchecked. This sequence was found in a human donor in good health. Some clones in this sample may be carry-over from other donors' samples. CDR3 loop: CASSQDWAGTGFSYEQYF.